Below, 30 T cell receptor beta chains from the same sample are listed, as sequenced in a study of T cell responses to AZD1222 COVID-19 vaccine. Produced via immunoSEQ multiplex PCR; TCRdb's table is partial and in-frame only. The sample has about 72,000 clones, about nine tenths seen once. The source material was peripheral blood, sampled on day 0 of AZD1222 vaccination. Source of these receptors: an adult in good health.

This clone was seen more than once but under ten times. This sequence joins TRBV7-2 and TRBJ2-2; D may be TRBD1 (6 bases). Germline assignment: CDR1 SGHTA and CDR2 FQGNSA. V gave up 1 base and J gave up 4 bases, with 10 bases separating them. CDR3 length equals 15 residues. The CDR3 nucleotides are TGTGCCAGCAGCTTAGTTTTAGGGGGCACCGGGGAGCTGTTTTTT. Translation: CASSLVLGGTGELFF. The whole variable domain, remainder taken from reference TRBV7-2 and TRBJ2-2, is GAGVSQSPSNKVTEKGKDVELRCDPISGHTALYWYRQSLGQGLEFLIYFQGNSAPDKSGLPSDRFSAERTGGSVSTLTIQRTQQEDSAVYLCASSLVLGGTGELFFGEGSRLTVL.

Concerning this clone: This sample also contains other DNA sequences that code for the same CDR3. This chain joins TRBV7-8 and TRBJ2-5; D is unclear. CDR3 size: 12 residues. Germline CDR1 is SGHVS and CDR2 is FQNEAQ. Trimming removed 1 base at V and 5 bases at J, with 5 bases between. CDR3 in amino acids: CASSLVSETQYF. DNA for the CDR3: TGTGCCAGCAGCTTAGTGTCGGAGACCCAGTACTTC.

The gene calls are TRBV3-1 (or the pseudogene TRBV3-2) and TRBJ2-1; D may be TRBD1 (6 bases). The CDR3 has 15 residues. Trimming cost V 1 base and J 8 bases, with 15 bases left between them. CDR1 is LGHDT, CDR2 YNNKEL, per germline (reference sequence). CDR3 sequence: CASSQAWQGSDEQFF. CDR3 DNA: TGTGCCAGCAGCCAAGCTTGGCAGGGGAGTGATGAGCAGTTCTTC.

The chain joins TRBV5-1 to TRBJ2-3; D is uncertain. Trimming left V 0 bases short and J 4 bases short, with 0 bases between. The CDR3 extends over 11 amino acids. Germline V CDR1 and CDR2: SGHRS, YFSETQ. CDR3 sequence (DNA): TGCGCCAGCAGCTTGGCAGATACGCAGTATTTT. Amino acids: CASSLADTQYF.

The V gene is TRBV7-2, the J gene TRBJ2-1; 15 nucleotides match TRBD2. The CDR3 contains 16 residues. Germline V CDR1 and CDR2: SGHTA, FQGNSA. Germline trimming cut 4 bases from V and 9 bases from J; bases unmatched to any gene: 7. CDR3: CASSSRTSGGAVEQFF. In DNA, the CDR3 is TGTGCCAGCAGCTCTAGGACTAGCGGGGGGGCGGTTGAGCAGTTCTTC.

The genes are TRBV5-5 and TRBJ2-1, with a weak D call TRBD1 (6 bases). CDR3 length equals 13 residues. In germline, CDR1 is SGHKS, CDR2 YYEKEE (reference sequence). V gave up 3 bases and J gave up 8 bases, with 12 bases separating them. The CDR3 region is CASSYRTVDEQFF. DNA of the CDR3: TGTGCCAGCAGCTATCGGACAGTGGATGAGCAGTTCTTC.

The CDR3 here is CASSQTQVMNTEAFF. In DNA, the CDR3 is TGCGCCAGCAGCCAAACTCAGGTCATGAACACTGAAGCTTTCTTT. The chain has TRBV4-1 and TRBJ1-1; D gene uncertain. From germline, CDR1 is MGHRA and CDR2 YSYEKL. The CDR3 runs 15 residues. Trimming cost V 2 bases and J 0 bases, with 10 bases left between them.

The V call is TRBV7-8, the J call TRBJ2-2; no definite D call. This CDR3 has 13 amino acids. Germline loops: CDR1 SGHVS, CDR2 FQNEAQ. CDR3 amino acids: CESGQTNTGELFF. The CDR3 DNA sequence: TGTGAATCCGGGCAGACGAACACCGGGGAGCTGTTTTTT.

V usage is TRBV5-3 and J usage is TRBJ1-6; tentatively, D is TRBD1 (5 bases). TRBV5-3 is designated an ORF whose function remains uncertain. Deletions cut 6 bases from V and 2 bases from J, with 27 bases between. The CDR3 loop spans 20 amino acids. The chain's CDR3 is CARTILGPGRQSAYNSPLHF. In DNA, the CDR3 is TGTGCCAGAACCATACTTGGGCCGGGACGCCAAAGCGCCTATAATTCACCCCTCCACTTT.

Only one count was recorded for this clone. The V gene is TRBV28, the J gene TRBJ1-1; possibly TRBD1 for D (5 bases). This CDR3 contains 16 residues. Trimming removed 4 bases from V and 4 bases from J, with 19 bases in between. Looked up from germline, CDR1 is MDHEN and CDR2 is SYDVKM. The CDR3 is CASSSGTAYLSTEAFF. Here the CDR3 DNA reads TGTGCCAGCAGTTCAGGGACGGCGTATTTAAGCACTGAAGCTTTCTTT.

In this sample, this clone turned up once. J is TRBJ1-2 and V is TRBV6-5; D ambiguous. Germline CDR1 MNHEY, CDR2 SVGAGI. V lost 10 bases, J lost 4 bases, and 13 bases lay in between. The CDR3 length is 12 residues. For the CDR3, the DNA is TGTGCCATCGACCATCCGATCTATGGCTACACCTTC. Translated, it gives CAIDHPIYGYTF.

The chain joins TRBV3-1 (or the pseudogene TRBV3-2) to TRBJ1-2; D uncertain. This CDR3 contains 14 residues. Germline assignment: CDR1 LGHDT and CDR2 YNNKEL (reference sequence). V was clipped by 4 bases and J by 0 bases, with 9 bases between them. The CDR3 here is CASSLSGANYGYTF. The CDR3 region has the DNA TGTGCCAGCAGCCTTTCAGGAGCTAACTATGGCTACACCTTC.

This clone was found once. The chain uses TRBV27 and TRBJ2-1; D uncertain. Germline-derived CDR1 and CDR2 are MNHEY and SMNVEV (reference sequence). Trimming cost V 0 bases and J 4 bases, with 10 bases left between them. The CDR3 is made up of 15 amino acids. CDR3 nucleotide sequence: TGTGCCAGCAGTTTATCGTTCTACACTTACAATGAGCAGTTCTTC. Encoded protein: CASSLSFYTYNEQFF.

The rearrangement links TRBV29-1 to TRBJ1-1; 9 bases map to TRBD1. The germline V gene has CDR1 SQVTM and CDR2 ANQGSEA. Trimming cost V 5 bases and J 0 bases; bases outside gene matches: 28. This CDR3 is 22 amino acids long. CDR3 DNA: TGCAGCGTTAAATCACCCCGCACCCCTTTCAACAGGGGGCTCGTAATGAACACTGAAGCTTTCTTT. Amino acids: CSVKSPRTPFNRGLVMNTEAFF.

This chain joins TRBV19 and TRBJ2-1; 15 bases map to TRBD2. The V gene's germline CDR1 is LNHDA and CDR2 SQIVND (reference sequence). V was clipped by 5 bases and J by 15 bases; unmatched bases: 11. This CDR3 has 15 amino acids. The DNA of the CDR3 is TGTGCCAGTAGTTATTCCGGGACTAGCGGGGGGAGTCCGTTCTTC. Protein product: CASSYSGTSGGSPFF.

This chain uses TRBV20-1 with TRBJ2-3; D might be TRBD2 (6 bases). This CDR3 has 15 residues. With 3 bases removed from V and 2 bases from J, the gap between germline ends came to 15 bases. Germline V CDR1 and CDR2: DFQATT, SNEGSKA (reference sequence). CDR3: CSASNSAGTTDTQYF. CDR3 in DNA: TGCAGTGCTAGTAACTCGGCGGGAACCACAGATACGCAGTATTTT.

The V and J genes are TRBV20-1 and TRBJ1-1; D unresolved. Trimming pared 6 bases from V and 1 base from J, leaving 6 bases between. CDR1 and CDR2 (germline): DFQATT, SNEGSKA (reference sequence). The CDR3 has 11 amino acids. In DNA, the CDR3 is TGCAGTGCCCAGAGGAACACTGAAGCTTTCTTT. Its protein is CSAQRNTEAFF.

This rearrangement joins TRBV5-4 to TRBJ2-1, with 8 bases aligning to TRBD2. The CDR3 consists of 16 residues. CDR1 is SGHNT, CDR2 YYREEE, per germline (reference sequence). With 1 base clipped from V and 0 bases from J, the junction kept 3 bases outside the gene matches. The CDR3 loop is CASSLSGGGSYNEQFF. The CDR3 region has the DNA TGTGCCAGCAGCTTGAGCGGGGGCGGCTCCTACAATGAGCAGTTCTTC. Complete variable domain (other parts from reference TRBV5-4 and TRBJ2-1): ETGVTQSPTHLIKTRGQQVTLRCSSQSGHNTVSWYQQALGQGPQFIFQYYREEENGRGNFPPRFSGLQFPNYSSELNVNALELDDSALYLCASSLSGGGSYNEQFFGPGTRLTVL.

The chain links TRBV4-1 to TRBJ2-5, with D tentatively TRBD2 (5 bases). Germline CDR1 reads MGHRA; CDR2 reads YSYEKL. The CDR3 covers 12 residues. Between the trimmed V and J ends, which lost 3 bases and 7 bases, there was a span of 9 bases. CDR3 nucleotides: TGCGCCAGCAGCCAGGCCGAGGGGACCCAGTACTTC. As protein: CASSQAEGTQYF.

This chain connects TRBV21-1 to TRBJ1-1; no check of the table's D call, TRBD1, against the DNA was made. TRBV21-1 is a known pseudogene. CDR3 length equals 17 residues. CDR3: CASSTRLGQGNNTEAFF. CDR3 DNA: TGTGCCAGCAGCACCCGATTGGGACAGGGAAACAACACTGAAGCTTTCTTT.

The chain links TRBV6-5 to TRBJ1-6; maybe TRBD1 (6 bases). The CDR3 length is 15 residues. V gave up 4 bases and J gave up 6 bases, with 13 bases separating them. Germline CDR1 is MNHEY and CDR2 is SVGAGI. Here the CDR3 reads CASSSQSGANSPLHF. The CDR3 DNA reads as TGTGCCAGCAGTTCCCAATCAGGGGCTAATTCACCCCTCCACTTT.

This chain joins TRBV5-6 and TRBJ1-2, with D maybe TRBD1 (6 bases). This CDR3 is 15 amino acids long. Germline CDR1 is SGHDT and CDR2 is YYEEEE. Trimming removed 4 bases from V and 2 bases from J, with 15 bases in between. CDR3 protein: CASSPRLGANYGYTF. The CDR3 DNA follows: TGTGCCAGCAGCCCCCGGCTGGGGGCAAACTATGGCTACACCTTC.

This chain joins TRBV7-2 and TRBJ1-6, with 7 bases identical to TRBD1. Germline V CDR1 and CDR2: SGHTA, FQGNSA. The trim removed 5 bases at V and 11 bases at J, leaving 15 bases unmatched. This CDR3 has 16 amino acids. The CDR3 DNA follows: TGTGCCAGCAGCGGAAGGTCAGGGGGTTTCGTGCCACCCCTCCACTTT. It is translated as CASSGRSGGFVPPLHF.

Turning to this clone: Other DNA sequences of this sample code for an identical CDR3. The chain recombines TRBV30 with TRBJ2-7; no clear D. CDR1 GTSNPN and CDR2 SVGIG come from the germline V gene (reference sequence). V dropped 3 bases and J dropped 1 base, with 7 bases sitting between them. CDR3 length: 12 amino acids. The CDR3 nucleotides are TGTGCCTGGAGAAAGGGTTCCTACGAGCAGTACTTC. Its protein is CAWRKGSYEQYF.

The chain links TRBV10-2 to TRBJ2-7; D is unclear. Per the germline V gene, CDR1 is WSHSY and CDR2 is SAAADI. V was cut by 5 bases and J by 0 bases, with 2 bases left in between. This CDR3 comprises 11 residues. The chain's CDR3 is CASSTSYEQYF. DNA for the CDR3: TGCGCCAGCAGTACCTCCTACGAGCAGTACTTC.

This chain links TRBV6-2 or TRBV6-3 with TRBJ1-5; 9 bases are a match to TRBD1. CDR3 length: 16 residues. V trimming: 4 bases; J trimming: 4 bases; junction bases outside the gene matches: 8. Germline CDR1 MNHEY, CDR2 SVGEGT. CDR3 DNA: TGTGCCAGCAGTTTCCGGACAGGGACAGGGAATCAGCCCCAGCATTTT. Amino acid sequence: CASSFRTGTGNQPQHF.

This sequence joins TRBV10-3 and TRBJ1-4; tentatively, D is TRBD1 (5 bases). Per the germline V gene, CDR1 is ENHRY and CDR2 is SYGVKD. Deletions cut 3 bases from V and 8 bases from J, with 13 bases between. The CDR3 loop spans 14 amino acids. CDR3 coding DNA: TGTGCCATCAGTGACCCCGGGGACGGGGAAAAACTGTTTTTT. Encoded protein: CAISDPGDGEKLFF.

CDR3 sequence: CASSQDQGYFAEAFF. In DNA, the CDR3 is TGCGCCAGCAGCCAAGACCAGGGGTACTTTGCTGAAGCTTTCTTT. The chain uses TRBV4-1 and TRBJ1-1, with D maybe TRBD1 (6 bases). Germline V CDR1 and CDR2: MGHRA, YSYEKL. The CDR3 is made up of 15 amino acids. Trimming left V 0 bases short and J 6 bases short, with 14 bases between.

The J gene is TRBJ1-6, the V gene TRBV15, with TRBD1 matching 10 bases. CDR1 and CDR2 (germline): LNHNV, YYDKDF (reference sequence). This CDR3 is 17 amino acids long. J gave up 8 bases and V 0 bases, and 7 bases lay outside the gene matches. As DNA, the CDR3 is TGTGCCACCAGCAGAGATCGGCCCGGGACAGGGGATTCACCCCTCCACTTT. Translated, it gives CATSRDRPGTGDSPLHF.

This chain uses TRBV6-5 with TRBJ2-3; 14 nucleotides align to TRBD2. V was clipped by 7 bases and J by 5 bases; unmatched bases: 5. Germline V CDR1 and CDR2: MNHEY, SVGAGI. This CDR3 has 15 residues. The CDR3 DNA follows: TGTGCCAGCACCAGACTAGCGGGGGGGCAAGATACGCAGTATTTT. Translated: CASTRLAGGQDTQYF.